A selection of T cell receptor beta chains follows, all from one sample in a study of cytomegalovirus exposure and HLA in healthy donors. Sequencing was performed with immunoSEQ multiplex PCR; in TCRdb, only in-frame clones are kept and a portion is missing. The repertoire has under 200,000 clones, roughly 79% of them found once; the top ten carry around 3.1%. Source material: PBMCs. These receptor sequences come from a woman between 45 and 65 years old in good health and CMV-seropositive. Each CDR3 is given with its conserved first and last residue. A D gene is named only where the DNA matches it firmly. Where a row states a size, it is once, few, many or the class of an expanded clone; other rows omit it.

v_call: TRBV2; clone_size: NA; cdr3_length: 15; d_call: TRBD2; j_call: TRBJ2-3; cdr3_aa: CASSGDRTSTDAQYF; cdr3_nt: TGTGCCAGCAGTGGGGATAGGACTAGCACAGATGCGCAGTATTTT
v_call: TRBV4-3; clone_size: NA; cdr3_length: 16; d_call: NA; j_call: TRBJ2-1; cdr3_aa: CASSQDPRSSYNEQFF; cdr3_nt: TGCGCCAGCAGCCAAGACCCAAGGAGCTCCTACAATGAGCAGTTCTTC
v_call: TRBV7-9; clone_size: NA; cdr3_length: 16; d_call: TRBD1; j_call: TRBJ1-3; cdr3_aa: CASTPFDRASGNTIYF; cdr3_nt: TGTGCCAGCACCCCGTTCGACAGGGCTTCTGGAAACACCATATATTTT
v_call: TRBV10-3; clone_size: NA; cdr3_length: 17; d_call: TRBD1; j_call: TRBJ1-4; cdr3_aa: CAISESRSEGARGKLFF; cdr3_nt: TGTGCCATCAGTGAGTCGAGATCTGAGGGGGCGCGGGGAAAACTGTTTTTT
v_call: TRBV10-3; clone_size: NA; cdr3_length: 13; d_call: NA; j_call: TRBJ1-4; cdr3_aa: CASRRVPNEKLFF; cdr3_nt: TGTGCCTCCCGGAGGGTGCCTAATGAAAAACTGTTTTTT
v_call: TRBV7-2; clone_size: NA; cdr3_length: 14; d_call: TRBD1; j_call: TRBJ1-2; cdr3_aa: CASSKQGNSYGYTF; cdr3_nt: TGTGCCAGCAGCAAACAGGGGAATAGCTATGGCTACACCTTC
v_call: TRBV29-1; clone_size: NA; cdr3_length: 15; d_call: TRBD1; j_call: TRBJ2-7; cdr3_aa: CSVGGQGAVTGEQYF; cdr3_nt: TGCAGCGTAGGGGGACAGGGCGCGGTAACTGGCGAGCAGTACTTC
v_call: TRBV7-2; clone_size: NA; cdr3_length: 16; d_call: TRBD1; j_call: TRBJ1-1; cdr3_aa: CASSRQQGARGTEAFF; cdr3_nt: TGTGCCAGCAGCCGCCAACAGGGGGCGCGGGGGACTGAAGCTTTCTTT
v_call: TRBV25-1; clone_size: NA; cdr3_length: 14; d_call: TRBD1; j_call: TRBJ1-2; cdr3_aa: CASSDLGQGAGYTF; cdr3_nt: TGTGCCAGCAGTGACTTGGGACAGGGGGCCGGCTACACCTTC
v_call: TRBV7-6; clone_size: NA; cdr3_length: 15; d_call: NA; j_call: TRBJ2-7; cdr3_aa: CASSLDDRAGYEQYF; cdr3_nt: TGTGCCAGCAGCTTAGATGACAGGGCGGGATACGAGCAGTACTTC
v_call: TRBV7-9; clone_size: once; cdr3_length: 15; d_call: NA; j_call: TRBJ2-1; cdr3_aa: CASSLGGGAYNEQFF; cdr3_nt: TGTGCCAGCAGCTTGGGGGGAGGTGCCTACAATGAGCAGTTCTTC
v_call: TRBV7-9; clone_size: few; cdr3_length: 13; d_call: NA; j_call: TRBJ1-1; cdr3_aa: CASSLDGETEAFF; cdr3_nt: TGTGCCAGCAGCTTAGACGGGGAGACTGAAGCTTTCTTT
v_call: TRBV11-2; clone_size: NA; cdr3_length: 15; d_call: NA; j_call: TRBJ2-7; cdr3_aa: CASSLAPGGRYEQYF; cdr3_nt: TGTGCCAGCAGCTTAGCCCCGGGGGGCCGATACGAGCAGTACTTC
v_call: TRBV7-7; clone_size: NA; cdr3_length: 13; d_call: TRBD2; j_call: TRBJ2-1; cdr3_aa: CASSLAGGEEQFF; cdr3_nt: TGTGCTAGCAGCTTAGCTGGGGGGGAGGAGCAGTTCTTC
v_call: TRBV10-3; clone_size: NA; cdr3_length: 13; d_call: NA; j_call: TRBJ1-2; cdr3_aa: CAISESYSYGYTF; cdr3_nt: TGTGCCATCAGTGAGTCCTACAGCTATGGCTACACCTTC
v_call: TRBV19; clone_size: NA; cdr3_length: 14; d_call: NA; j_call: TRBJ2-7; cdr3_aa: CASSGPRFPYEQYF; cdr3_nt: TGTGCCAGTAGTGGTCCTAGATTCCCCTACGAGCAGTACTTC
v_call: TRBV7-2; clone_size: NA; cdr3_length: 17; d_call: TRBD1; j_call: TRBJ2-7; cdr3_aa: CASSRVAGTGGFDEQYF; cdr3_nt: TGTGCCAGCAGCCGTGTGGCAGGGACAGGGGGATTCGACGAGCAGTACTTC
v_call: TRBV5-4; clone_size: NA; cdr3_length: 17; d_call: NA; j_call: TRBJ2-3; cdr3_aa: CASTLRRAGDLSDTQYF; cdr3_nt: TGTGCCAGCACCCTTCGACGGGCGGGCGATCTTAGTGATACGCAGTATTTT
v_call: TRBV30; clone_size: NA; cdr3_length: 14; d_call: NA; j_call: TRBJ2-2; cdr3_aa: CASAAGNGPGELFF; cdr3_nt: TGTGCCTCTGCTGCAGGGAACGGACCCGGGGAGCTGTTTTTT
v_call: TRBV12-5; clone_size: NA; cdr3_length: 14; d_call: TRBD1; j_call: TRBJ2-7; cdr3_aa: CASARQGALNEQYF; cdr3_nt: TGTGCTAGTGCCCGACAGGGGGCTCTTAACGAGCAGTACTTC
v_call: TRBV7-6; clone_size: few; cdr3_length: 13; d_call: NA; j_call: TRBJ1-1; cdr3_aa: CASSLTIATEAFF; cdr3_nt: TGTGCCAGCAGCTTAACAATCGCCACTGAAGCTTTCTTT
v_call: TRBV30; clone_size: NA; cdr3_length: 16; d_call: NA; j_call: TRBJ2-6; cdr3_aa: CAWSNNRVPGANVLTF; cdr3_nt: TGTGCCTGGAGTAACAACAGGGTCCCCGGGGCCAACGTCCTGACTTTC
v_call: TRBV28; clone_size: many; cdr3_length: 15; d_call: TRBD1; j_call: TRBJ2-7; cdr3_aa: CASSGLGQSSYEQYF; cdr3_nt: TGTGCCAGCAGTGGGTTGGGACAGAGTTCCTACGAGCAGTACTTC
v_call: TRBV30; clone_size: NA; cdr3_length: 15; d_call: NA; j_call: TRBJ2-1; cdr3_aa: CAWSSGVSSYNEQFF; cdr3_nt: TGTGCCTGGAGTTCAGGGGTTAGCTCCTACAATGAGCAGTTCTTC
v_call: TRBV30; clone_size: NA; cdr3_length: 14; d_call: NA; j_call: TRBJ1-6; cdr3_aa: CAWRGGSYNSPLHF; cdr3_nt: TGTGCCTGGAGAGGGGGCTCCTATAATTCACCCCTCCACTTT
v_call: TRBV5-4; clone_size: NA; cdr3_length: 15; d_call: NA; j_call: TRBJ2-6; cdr3_aa: CASSLTGTGANGLTF; cdr3_nt: TGTGCCAGCAGCTTGACTGGGACTGGGGCCAACGGCCTGACTTTC
v_call: TRBV5-6; clone_size: NA; cdr3_length: 16; d_call: NA; j_call: TRBJ1-6; cdr3_aa: CASSLEGGSDNSPLHF; cdr3_nt: TGTGCCAGCAGCTTGGAAGGGGGTAGTGATAATTCACCCCTCCACTTT
v_call: TRBV5-1; clone_size: NA; cdr3_length: 15; d_call: TRBD1; j_call: TRBJ2-3; cdr3_aa: CASSPGQRYTDTQYF; cdr3_nt: TGCGCCAGCAGCCCGGGACAGCGATACACAGATACGCAGTATTTT
v_call: TRBV11-3; clone_size: NA; cdr3_length: 16; d_call: TRBD2; j_call: TRBJ2-3; cdr3_aa: CASSLGSGSPTDTQYF; cdr3_nt: TGTGCCAGCAGCTTAGGTAGCGGGAGTCCCACAGATACGCAGTATTTT
v_call: TRBV25-1; clone_size: NA; cdr3_length: 14; d_call: TRBD1; j_call: TRBJ1-2; cdr3_aa: CASSGRDRGDGYTF; cdr3_nt: TGTGCCAGCAGTGGCCGGGACAGGGGAGATGGCTACACCTTC
v_call: TRBV27; clone_size: NA; cdr3_length: 15; d_call: NA; j_call: TRBJ2-2; cdr3_aa: CASSAGLSNTGELFF; cdr3_nt: TGTGCCAGCAGTGCGGGTCTGAGTAACACCGGGGAGCTGTTTTTT
v_call: TRBV11-2; clone_size: few; cdr3_length: 14; d_call: NA; j_call: TRBJ2-7; cdr3_aa: CASSLVKRAYEQYF; cdr3_nt: TGTGCCAGCAGCTTAGTGAAGCGTGCCTACGAGCAGTACTTC
v_call: TRBV5-8; clone_size: NA; cdr3_length: 15; d_call: NA; j_call: TRBJ1-3; cdr3_aa: CASSSPGRHGNTIYF; cdr3_nt: TGTGCCAGCAGCTCGCCCGGCAGACATGGAAACACCATATATTTT